This TCR beta chain was identified during a study of cytomegalovirus exposure and HLA in healthy donors. Trimming removed 4 bases from V and 6 bases from J; junction bases left unmatched: 13. This CDR3 is 16 amino acids long. Per germline, CDR1 MNHEY and CDR2 SMNVEV (reference sequence). Study findings and constraints: In an earlier analysis, in some 540 donors, most V segments appeared productive either ~87% or ~30% of the time. In a later analysis, TCR beta V- and J-gene trimming showed a link to a missense DCLRE1C variant. HLA alleles were associated with around 17,000 TCR beta sequences in a later analysis at 0.05 false discovery rate. The presence/absence work took it that sequencing depth was about the same across donors.

Primers: 60 Vbeta forward and 13 Jbeta reverse. Generated by immunoSEQ multiplex PCR, the TCRdb table keeps only in-frame clones and is missing some. The sample records 130,000 or so clones, 80% being singletons. Comment on this clone: As yet, its antigen is unknown.

The rearrangement joins TRBV27 to TRBJ2-7; 9 nucleotides agree with TRBD1. The material sequenced was PBMCs. This sequence originates from a man younger than 40 in good health and CMV-seronegative. CDR3 DNA: TGTGCCAGCAGTTGGGGTTATGGGACAGGGAGATTCGAGCAGTACTTC. Protein: CASSWGYGTGRFEQYF.